The 22 T cell receptor beta chains listed next were all sequenced from one sample in a study of blood T cell repertoires in COVID-19. Libraries were prepared by immunoSEQ multiplex PCR; TCRdb keeps only in-frame clonotypes and omits some of them. The table shows about 190,000 clones, with 75% to 90% occurring only once. Sequencing was done on a sample of peripheral blood. The receptors originated from a man under 40 with acute or convalescent COVID-19.

The chain uses TRBV4-2 and TRBJ1-4; possibly TRBD1 for D (6 bases). Trimming took 1 base from V and 8 from J, leaving 14 bases between them. The germline V gene has CDR1 LGHNA and CDR2 YNFKEQ. This CDR3 comprises 15 residues. DNA for the CDR3: TGTGCCAGCAGCCAAGGACGGACAGAGGGGGAAAAACTGTTTTTT. It translates to CASSQGRTEGEKLFF.

Written as DNA, the CDR3 is TGTGCCAGCAGTCTCCTAGAAATGGCCATTGACACAGATACGCAGTATTTT. Protein sequence: CASSLLEMAIDTDTQYF. The chain carries TRBV28 and TRBJ2-3; D ambiguous. V dropped 5 bases and J dropped 2 bases, with 20 bases sitting between them. This CDR3 has 17 residues. Germline lookup yields CDR1 MDHEN and CDR2 SYDVKM.

The chain employs TRBV5-5 and TRBJ2-3; D is unresolved. The CDR3 is 12 amino acids. V lost 2 bases and J 2 bases, leaving 3 bases between the germline ends. Germline CDR1 is SGHKS and CDR2 is YYEKEE (reference sequence). The DNA for the CDR3 is TGTGCCAGCAGCTTATACACAGATACGCAGTATTTT. This encodes CASSLYTDTQYF.

This chain links TRBV3-1 (or the pseudogene TRBV3-2) with TRBJ1-1; D is unresolved. CDR3 length equals 15 residues. Germline V gives CDR1 LGHDT, CDR2 YNNKEL (reference sequence). V lost 4 bases, J lost 5 bases, and 17 bases lay in between. CDR3 protein: CASSPYRPGETEAFF. In DNA, the CDR3 is TGTGCCAGCAGCCCCTACCGACCTGGGGAGACTGAAGCTTTCTTT.

V and J are TRBV6-5 and TRBJ1-2; possible D gene TRBD1, 6 bases. The CDR3 contains 13 residues. V dropped 6 bases and J dropped 7 bases, with 15 bases sitting between them. CDR1 is MNHEY, CDR2 SVGAGI, per germline. The CDR3 region has the DNA TGTGCCAGCAGGAGCCTCCTGGGGGCTGGCTACACCTTC. It yields the protein CASRSLLGAGYTF.

This chain uses TRBV27 with TRBJ1-5; D might be TRBD1 (5 bases). The V end lost 2 bases, the J end lost 2 bases, and 13 bases lay between the germline ends. The CDR3 runs 16 residues. The germline V gene encodes CDR1 MNHEY and CDR2 SMNVEV (reference sequence). CDR3 nucleotide sequence: TGTGCCAGCAGTTTACGGGGGGACGGGGGCAATCAGCCCCAGCATTTT. Translating it yields CASSLRGDGGNQPQHF.

J is TRBJ1-2 and V is TRBV6-6; D is unresolved. Germline V gives CDR1 MNHNY, CDR2 SVGAGI (reference sequence). V lost 6 bases, J lost 8 bases, and 13 bases lay in between. The CDR3 consists of 12 residues. The CDR3 region is CASSQGSGGYTF. CDR3 in DNA: TGTGCCAGCAGCCAAGGGTCGGGGGGCTACACCTTC.

This chain links TRBV27 with TRBJ2-7; 11 nucleotides line up with TRBD2. The V gene end was trimmed by 8 bases and the J gene end by 0 bases; junction bases not matched to a gene: 6. Germline CDR1 MNHEY, CDR2 SMNVEV (reference sequence). This CDR3 region has 15 residues. In nucleotides, the CDR3 is TGTGCCAGCGGGGGTAGCGGGAGGGCCTCCTACGAGCAGTACTTC. This sequence encodes CASGGSGRASYEQYF.

This chain joins TRBV5-1 and TRBJ1-1, with D maybe TRBD1 (5 bases). The CDR3 loop spans 14 amino acids. V was clipped by 5 bases and J by 1 base, with 12 bases between them. Germline CDR1 reads SGHRS; CDR2 reads YFSETQ. The CDR3 DNA is TGCGCCAGCAGACCCGACAGCGCGAACACTGAAGCTTTCTTT. It yields the protein CASRPDSANTEAFF.

This clone was counted a single time. This chain connects TRBV19 to TRBJ1-5; TRBD1 is a possible D gene (5 bases). V was pared by 3 bases and J by 1 base, with 16 bases between. The CDR3 sequence is 17 residues long. Germline CDR1 LNHDA, CDR2 SQIVND (reference sequence). CDR3 loop: CASSIFGASESNQPQHF. The CDR3 DNA is TGTGCCAGTAGTATCTTTGGGGCCTCGGAAAGCAATCAGCCCCAGCATTTT.

This rearrangement joins TRBV3-1 (or the pseudogene TRBV3-2) to TRBJ2-5; perhaps TRBD1 as D (5 bases). The CDR3 covers 12 residues. Trimming removed 1 base from V and 13 bases from J, with 13 bases in between. Germline V lookup: CDR1 LGHDT, CDR2 YNNKEL (reference sequence). Here the CDR3 DNA reads TGTGCCAGCAGCCAAGTAAGGCAGGGTGCGTACTTC. Translating gives CASSQVRQGAYF.

V gene TRBV2 combines with J gene TRBJ2-2; TRBD2 aligns across 8 bases. V was clipped by 7 bases and J by 6 bases; unmatched bases: 7. Looked up from germline, CDR1 is SNHLY and CDR2 is FYNNEI. The CDR3 length is 14 residues. This chain's CDR3 is CASTLRGGAGELFF. The CDR3 DNA reads TGTGCCAGCACTCTTCGGGGGGGTGCCGGGGAGCTGTTTTTT.

A few counts support this clone. This sequence joins TRBV5-1 and TRBJ1-4; 7 bases match TRBD1. CDR1 SGHRS and CDR2 YFSETQ come from the germline V gene. The CDR3 is made up of 14 amino acids. V lost 0 bases and J lost 10; bases outside the gene matches: 6. Here the CDR3 reads CASSLGENRGKLFF. The DNA for the CDR3 is TGCGCCAGCAGCTTGGGCGAAAACAGGGGAAAACTGTTTTTT.

This clone was observed a few times. This chain joins TRBV5-6 and TRBJ2-1; tentatively, D is TRBD1 (6 bases). This CDR3 region has 15 residues. V lost 1 base and J lost 7, with 15 bases in between. The germline gives CDR1 SGHDT, CDR2 YYEEEE. The CDR3 spells CASSLTSGVINEQFF. The CDR3 DNA reads TGTGCCAGCAGCTTGACGTCAGGGGTAATTAATGAGCAGTTCTTC.

The chain employs TRBV30 and TRBJ1-3; D is unclear. This CDR3 comprises 14 residues. The V gene's germline CDR1 is GTSNPN and CDR2 SVGIG (reference sequence). The V end lost 3 bases, the J end lost 4 bases, and 13 bases lay between the germline ends. The CDR3 DNA reads TGTGCCTGGAGCATTTCTTTTCGGGGAAACACCATATATTTT. It translates to CAWSISFRGNTIYF. Full variable domain (outside the CDR3, taken from reference TRBV30 and TRBJ1-3): SQTIHQWPATLVQPVGSPLSLECTVEGTSNPNLYWYRQAAGRGLQLLFYSVGIGQISSEVPQNLSASRPQDRQFILSSKKLLLSDSGFYLCAWSISFRGNTIYFGEGSWLTVV.

The J gene is TRBJ2-3, the V gene TRBV9, with 11 bases lining up with TRBD2. Per germline, CDR1 SGDLS and CDR2 YYNGEE. The CDR3 extends over 17 amino acids. The junction had 12 bases not matched to a gene; V was cut back by 5 bases and J by 4 bases. As DNA, the CDR3 is TGTGCCAGCAGTGTTAGCGGGGGGGGATCTAGGGCAGATACGCAGTATTTT. Protein: CASSVSGGGSRADTQYF.

Here the CDR3 reads CASSIQRGRGGGYTF. In DNA, the CDR3 is TGTGCCAGCAGTATACAAAGAGGGCGGGGAGGGGGCTACACCTTC. The V call is TRBV2, the J call TRBJ1-2, with D unclear. The CDR3 runs to 15 residues. Germline CDR1 reads SNHLY; CDR2 reads FYNNEI. V lost 5 bases and J lost 8, with 21 bases in between.

The V and J genes are TRBV19 and TRBJ1-1; D gene uncertain. CDR3 length: 13 amino acids. CDR1 is LNHDA, CDR2 SQIVND, per germline (reference sequence). Trimming stripped 3 bases from V and 2 bases from J, with 7 bases between. The CDR3 region has the DNA TGTGCCAGTAGTATCCCGGGTAACACTGAAGCTTTCTTT. It encodes CASSIPGNTEAFF.

This sequence joins TRBV5-1 and TRBJ1-1; D is unclear. The V end was cut by 0 bases, the J end by 0 bases, with 9 bases between. The CDR3 spans 15 residues. The germline V gene has CDR1 SGHRS and CDR2 YFSETQ. The CDR3 nucleotides are TGCGCCAGCAGCTTGGAATTAGATTTGAACACTGAAGCTTTCTTT. This sequence encodes CASSLELDLNTEAFF.

The rearrangement links TRBV11-1 to TRBJ2-7, with 8 bases that match TRBD1. CDR1 SGHAT and CDR2 FQDESV come from the germline V gene (reference sequence). The CDR3 has 12 amino acids. V was pared by 4 bases and J by 6 bases, with 2 bases of the junction left unmatched. CDR3 bases: TGTGCCAGCAGCTCAGGGGGCGGCGAGCAGTACTTC. Its translation is CASSSGGGEQYF.

V and J are TRBV5-1 and TRBJ2-1; TRBD1 aligns across 7 bases. Trimming cost V 4 bases and J 3 bases; bases outside gene matches: 4. The CDR3 spans 14 residues. Germline assignment: CDR1 SGHRS and CDR2 YFSETQ. As DNA, the CDR3 is TGCGCCAGCAGCATAAGGGGGCGCTACAATGAGCAGTTCTTC. Its translation: CASSIRGRYNEQFF.

The chain is built from TRBV9 and TRBJ1-1, with D perhaps matching TRBD1 (6 bases). The CDR3 spans 13 residues. In germline, CDR1 is SGDLS, CDR2 YYNGEE. V lost 0 bases, J lost 8 bases, and 11 bases lay in between. This chain's CDR3 is CASSVVGGAEAFF. Here the CDR3 DNA reads TGTGCCAGCAGCGTAGTTGGGGGGGCAGAAGCTTTCTTT.